A single sample gave rise to the 4 T cell receptor beta chains below, sequenced in a study of T cell changes during pregnancy in multiple sclerosis. Using immunoSEQ multiplex PCR, the repertoire was profiled, and TCRdb retains in-frame clones only, with some absent. Of about 67,000 clones listed, over 75% are singletons. Sequenced here: peripheral blood, sampled in the third trimester of pregnancy. Receptors were obtained from a female donor with multiple sclerosis, enrolled in a pregnancy study.

The V and J genes are TRBV9 and TRBJ1-1; 11 nucleotides match TRBD1. Germline loops: CDR1 SGDLS, CDR2 YYNGEE. This CDR3 has 17 residues. The V gene end was trimmed by 4 bases and the J gene end by 1 base; junction bases not matched to a gene: 9. The CDR3 DNA is TGTGCCAGCAGCCCACTGAGCGGACAGGGGGCGAACACTGAAGCTTTCTTT. It yields the protein CASSPLSGQGANTEAFF.

In its sample, this clone was seen once. The gene calls are TRBV7-9 and TRBJ2-7; TRBD1 might be the D (6 bases). Germline V gives CDR1 SEHNR, CDR2 FQNEAQ (reference sequence). V was shortened by 3 bases and J by 3 bases, with 9 bases between the two germline ends. The CDR3 consists of 13 residues. CDR3 sequence reads: CASSFPGDYEQYF. DNA of the CDR3: TGTGCCAGCAGCTTCCCAGGGGACTACGAGCAGTACTTC.

This clone was detected only once. This chain uses TRBV27 with TRBJ2-7; the match to TRBD1 covers 8 bases. The germline V gene encodes CDR1 MNHEY and CDR2 SMNVEV (reference sequence). The CDR3 length is 15 residues. V dropped 6 bases and J dropped 2; count of bases not matched to a gene: 9. Written as DNA, the CDR3 is TGTGCCAGCAGGGCTCGAGGACAGGGCGCCTACGAGCAGTACTTC. It encodes CASRARGQGAYEQYF.

The CDR3 spells CASHPGGGTNYGYTF. CDR3 in DNA: TGTGCCAGCCACCCCGGGGGGGGAACCAACTATGGCTACACCTTC. V usage is TRBV7-2 and J usage is TRBJ1-2, with TRBD1 as a possible D gene (5 bases). Germline CDR1 is SGHTA and CDR2 is FQGNSA. The V end was cut by 8 bases, the J end by 2 bases, with 18 bases between. This CDR3 comprises 15 residues.